This T cell receptor (beta chain) was sequenced in a study of T cell repertoires in cytomegalovirus infection (dated by TCRdb to about 2019). Describing the broader study: Peptide stimulations targeted recently identified HLA-C-restricted CMV epitopes, whose presentation resists viral immunomodulation, together with well-studied HLA-B-restricted epitopes. Because public TCR beta signatures pointed to carriage of CMV infection together with the matching HLA type, the HLA type of each donor mattered for the analysis. The paper as a whole reports these results and caveats: Carriers of CMV infection plus the relevant HLA type were discriminated by the cumulative frequency of public TCR beta family members in the study cohort and in an independent roughly 320-donor cohort. The ex vivo response was dominated by HLA-C-restricted CMV-specific TCR beta clonotypes, and the single most frequent clonotype in two of eight donors was supplied by these HLA-C-restricted clonotypes.

V and J are truncated by 0 bases and 2 bases respectively, leaving an intervening sequence of 8 bases. The cysteine opens and the phenylalanine closes a CDR3 of 14 amino acids. Kept here is only the CDR3 DNA, which spans 42 bases and is read in frame from base 1. CDR1 is given as MNHEY and CDR2 as SVGAGI, both from the germline V gene. With regard to this clonotype: Its recognized antigen is unknown. No per-base quality is available; no much larger clone lies one base away.

The treatment or condition label for this specimen denotes: in vitro stimulation with specific CMV peptide epitopes to enrich CMV-specific T cells. Sequencing used an Illumina HiSeq 1500. The raw public data were reprocessed by TCRdb itself: fastp quality trimming at Q25, MiXCR clonotype calling, in-frame beta chains only. Rows with one shared CDR3 protein collapse into an entry with the most common genes and DNA. This sample gives some 500,000 distinct CDR3 sequences in total; 30% to 40% of them show up just once. The ten biggest clones cover under 20% of the sample. This specimen consisted of cultured PBMCs, obtained from culture after CMV antigen stimulation. The chain is encoded by TRBV6-5 joined to TRBJ2-7, with the identity of the D gene unclear. The TCR sequence derives from a human donor in good health (CMV status not recorded). Some clones in this sample may be carry-over from other donors' samples. CDR3 loop: CASSYSSRPYEQYF. The DNA sequence is given as TGTGCCAGCAGTTACTCTTCCAGACCCTACGAGCAGTACTTC.